This entry lists 28 T cell receptor beta chains sequenced from one sample in a study of regulatory T cells in long-lasting Graves disease. Construction of TCR beta libraries relied on iRepertoire HTBI primers and on Arm-PCR targeting CDR3 regions. TCRdb ran MiXCR on the multiplex PCR reads and lists one entry per CDR3 protein. The sample yields under 500,000 distinct CDR3 sequences, under 25% seen once. The sample's time point: persistent/refractory GD, antithyroid drugs over 5 years with positive TRAb. PBMCs provided the RNA from which the TCR library was made. The material sequenced was peripheral blood mononuclear cells (PBMCs), taken when the disease was refractory, from a patient treated with antithyroid drugs. Every receptor here comes from a female donor with Graves disease.

This clonotype was observed at least ten times. V is TRBV12-3 or TRBV12-4 and J is TRBJ1-6; D may be TRBD1 (6 bases). The V end lost 3 bases, the J end lost 7 bases, and 10 bases lay between the germline ends. The CDR3 covers 14 residues. CDR3 region: CASSLQGSNSPLHF. In DNA, the CDR3 is TGTGCCAGCAGTTTGCAGGGGTCAAATTCACCCCTCCACTTT.

This clonotype was detected many times. This chain joins TRBV6-1 and TRBJ1-1; possible D gene TRBD1, 5 bases. CDR3 length: 12 amino acids. The ends were cut back, 4 bases at V and 9 bases at J, with 12 bases in the middle. From germline, CDR1 is MNHNS and CDR2 SASEGT. CDR3 region: CASSGDHIQAFF. The CDR3 region has the DNA TGTGCCAGCAGTGGGGACCACATCCAAGCTTTCTTT.

The rearrangement links TRBV6-1 to TRBJ2-6, with D perhaps TRBD1 (6 bases). V lost 7 bases, J lost 3 bases, and 10 bases lay in between. The length of the CDR3 is 14 residues. Germline V gene sequence: CDR1 MNHNS, CDR2 SASEGT. Here the CDR3 reads CASTQGVGANVLTF. CDR3 nucleotide sequence: TGTGCCAGCACACAGGGCGTTGGGGCCAACGTCCTGACTTTC.

There are a few counts of this clonotype. The J gene is TRBJ2-2, the V gene TRBV10-3; the D is unclear. CDR1 ENHRY and CDR2 SYGVKD come from the germline V gene. Trimming pared 0 bases from V and 5 bases from J, leaving 13 bases between. CDR3 length equals 16 residues. The CDR3 DNA is TGTGCCATCAGTGAGTCGAGAGTAATTCAGACCGGGGAGCTGTTTTTT. Its protein is CAISESRVIQTGELFF.

This clonotype turned up a few times. This chain connects TRBV7-9 to TRBJ1-2; no reliable D call. Germline values: CDR1 SEHNR, CDR2 FQNEAQ (reference sequence). V gave up 4 bases and J gave up 4 bases, with 19 bases separating them. This CDR3 has 16 amino acids. The CDR3 is CASSSLEQRSAYGYTF. The CDR3 DNA follows: TGTGCCAGCAGCTCCCTTGAGCAGAGATCCGCCTATGGCTACACCTTC.

Concerning this clonotype: A read error is possible here, since a much larger clone lies one base away. In this CDR3 the conserved last residue, phenylalanine or tryptophan, is missing, so a read error is likely. This chain joins TRBV7-8 and TRBJ2-5; 7 positions agree with TRBD1. Germline values: CDR1 SGHVS, CDR2 FQNEAQ. With V trimmed by 5 bases and J by 2 bases, 14 bases remained unmatched. The CDR3 spans 17 residues. This CDR3 is CASSPYPRDRIQETQYL. DNA for the CDR3: TGTGCCAGCAGCCCGTACCCCCGGGACAGAATTCAAGAGACCCAGTACCTC.

The chain couples TRBV30 to TRBJ2-2; D unclear. Germline-derived CDR1 and CDR2 are GTSNPN and SVGIG (reference sequence). The germline V and J ends were trimmed by 1 base and 3 bases, with 12 bases remaining between them. The CDR3 spans 15 residues. This CDR3 is CAWSDSGSYTGELFF. For the CDR3, the DNA is TGTGCCTGGAGTGATTCCGGGTCTTACACCGGGGAGCTGTTTTTT.

This chain connects TRBV20-1 to TRBJ1-2, with 10 bases fitting TRBD1. Germline-derived CDR1 and CDR2 are DFQATT and SNEGSKA (reference sequence). This CDR3 is built from 15 residues. The trim removed 3 bases at V and 4 bases at J, leaving 8 bases unmatched. The CDR3 sequence is CSARPTGQGPYGYTF. The CDR3 nucleotides read TGCAGTGCTAGGCCCACGGGACAGGGGCCCTATGGCTACACCTTC.

The sample holds many counts of this clonotype. This chain connects TRBV2 to TRBJ1-6; no clear D. This CDR3 contains 16 residues. Germline CDR1 and CDR2: SNHLY and FYNNEI. V gave up 8 bases and J gave up 2 bases, with 16 bases separating them. CDR3 sequence reads: CASFGLTAPYNSPLHF. The CDR3 DNA follows: TGTGCCAGCTTTGGACTTACGGCTCCCTATAATTCACCCCTCCACTTT. The complete variable domain, with remaining parts taken from reference TRBV2 and TRBJ1-6, reads EPEVTQTPSHQVTQMGQEVILRCVPISNHLYFYWYRQILGQKVEFLVSFYNNEISEKSEIFDDQFSVERPDGSNFTLKIRSTKLEDSAMYFCASFGLTAPYNSPLHFGNGTRLTVT.

The CDR3, as DNA: TGTGCCAGCGACACCGGGACTAATCTATTGGAGACCCAGTACTTC. Translation gives CASDTGTNLLETQYF. The rearrangement links TRBV19 to TRBJ2-5, with 7 bases aligning to TRBD2. The germline V gene encodes CDR1 LNHDA and CDR2 SQIVND (reference sequence). The CDR3 sequence is 15 residues long. The junction had 15 bases not matched to a gene; V was cut back by 9 bases and J by 5 bases.

CDR3 in DNA: TGCGCCAGCAGCCCCGCCTTTATCGGACCGAGCGATCGAGGGGAGCTGTTTTTT. The encoded protein is CASSPAFIGPSDRGELFF. The chain uses TRBV5-1 and TRBJ2-2; D unresolved. The germline V and J ends were trimmed by 4 bases and 8 bases, with 27 bases remaining between them. The CDR3 spans 18 residues. Germline V gives CDR1 SGHRS, CDR2 YFSETQ.

Many counts were recorded for this clonotype. The gene calls are TRBV30 and TRBJ1-1; D might be TRBD1 (6 bases). Germline CDR1 is GTSNPN and CDR2 is SVGIG (reference sequence). The CDR3 is 11 residues long. Trimming took 0 bases from V and 12 from J, leaving 11 bases between them. The DNA for the CDR3 is TGTGCCTGGAGTGTACAGGGAATAACTTTCTTT. Amino acid sequence: CAWSVQGITFF.

The V gene is TRBV25-1, the J gene TRBJ1-1, with 8 bases that match TRBD1. The CDR3 consists of 15 residues. Germline V CDR1 and CDR2: MGHDK, SYGVNS. The trim removed 1 base at V and 4 bases at J, leaving 5 bases unmatched. CDR3 loop: CASSESRQGFTEAFF. CDR3 DNA sequence: TGTGCCAGCAGTGAATCCCGACAGGGGTTCACTGAAGCTTTCTTT.

The CDR3 spells CASTLPDRPYNEQFF. CDR3 bases: TGTGCCAGCACCCTCCCCGACAGGCCCTACAATGAGCAGTTCTTC. This rearrangement joins TRBV28 to TRBJ2-1; possible D gene TRBD1, 6 bases. The V gene's germline CDR1 is MDHEN and CDR2 SYDVKM. Trimming shortened V by 7 bases and J by 2 bases, and 15 bases separated the two germline ends. This CDR3 is built from 15 residues.

The rearrangement links TRBV5-4 to TRBJ2-5, with 12 nucleotides matching TRBD2. The germline V gene encodes CDR1 SGHNT and CDR2 YYREEE (reference sequence). V dropped 3 bases and J dropped 5; count of bases not matched to a gene: 11. The CDR3 covers 17 residues. As DNA, the CDR3 is TGTGCCAGCAGCTACCGACCCCGGACTAGCGGGATGGAGACCCAGTACTTC. Its translation: CASSYRPRTSGMETQYF.

The rearrangement links TRBV5-1 to TRBJ1-1; D may be TRBD1 (6 bases). From germline, CDR1 is SGHRS and CDR2 YFSETQ. V was trimmed by 4 bases and J by 5 bases, leaving 18 bases between them. The CDR3 has 15 amino acids. In DNA form, the CDR3 reads TGCGCCAGCAGCCGGTCGGGGCCAGGGGATACTGAAGCTTTCTTT. Translation: CASSRSGPGDTEAFF.

A word on this clonotype: A much bigger clone sits one base away, suggesting this may be a read error. The chain combines TRBV7-3 with TRBJ2-5; D not resolved. Germline V gene lookup returns CDR1 SGHTA and CDR2 FQGTGA. The CDR3 loop spans 13 amino acids. This CDR3 is CACSRKYQETQYF. In DNA form, the CDR3 reads TGTGCCTGCAGCCGGAAATACCAAGAGACCCAGTACTTC.

With respect to this clonotype: This could be a read error, since a much larger clone is one nucleotide away. This chain links TRBV28 with TRBJ1-4, with 8 bases that match TRBD1. The CDR3 has 15 residues. The V gene's germline CDR1 is MDHEN and CDR2 SYDVKM. V shed 5 bases and J 8 bases; nucleotides not matched to a gene: 10. The CDR3 protein is CASSQLGQGAEKLFF. CDR3 sequence (DNA): TGTGCCAGCAGTCAACTCGGGCAGGGGGCCGAAAAACTGTTTTTT.

J is TRBJ1-5 and V is TRBV19; D not resolved. The CDR3 runs to 12 residues. Per germline, CDR1 LNHDA and CDR2 SQIVND (reference sequence). Trimming cost V 3 bases and J 9 bases, with 9 bases left between them. CDR3 sequence (DNA): TGTGCCAGTAGTATCGCTACCGGGCCCCAGCATTTT. Translating it yields CASSIATGPQHF. The variable domain in full, with the rest retrieved from reference TRBV19 and TRBJ1-5, is DGGITQSPKYLFRKEGQNVTLSCEQNLNHDAMYWYRQDPGQGLRLIYYSQIVNDFQKGDIAEGYSVSREKKESFPLTVTSAQKNPTAFYLCASSIATGPQHFGDGTRLSIL.

This clonotype has just a few counts. The genes are TRBV4-3 and TRBJ1-4, with 7 bases matching TRBD1. CDR1 LGHNA and CDR2 YSLEER come from the germline V gene. V dropped 0 bases and J dropped 0; count of bases not matched to a gene: 7. There are 18 residues in the CDR3. DNA of the CDR3: TGCGCCAGCAGCCAAGAAGGGACAGCCTATCCAACTAATGAAAAACTGTTTTTT. Its translation: CASSQEGTAYPTNEKLFF.

This clonotype showed up many times. The chain is built from TRBV28 and TRBJ1-2; D perhaps matches TRBD1 (6 bases). Germline CDR1 reads MDHEN; CDR2 reads SYDVKM. V lost 1 base and J lost 1, with 13 bases in between. The CDR3 has 16 amino acids. The CDR3 sequence: CASSLFPTGINYGYTF. DNA for the CDR3: TGTGCCAGCAGTTTATTTCCTACAGGGATTAACTATGGCTACACCTTC.

Comments on this clonotype: A much larger clonotype is one base distant, so this may be a read error. The chain has TRBV12-3 or TRBV12-4 and TRBJ1-2; 8 bases fit TRBD1. The CDR3 is 15 residues long. The CDR3 DNA reads as TGTGCCAGCAGTTCCCACAGGACAGGGAGCCGGGGCTGCACCTTC. Protein: CASSSHRTGSRGCTF.

This clonotype was detected many times. The chain couples TRBV28 to TRBJ1-6, with D unresolved. With 7 bases removed from V and 10 bases from J, the gap between germline ends came to 17 bases. The V gene's germline CDR1 is MDHEN and CDR2 SYDVKM. The CDR3 extends over 14 amino acids. This CDR3 is CASTAGSARSPLHF. CDR3 DNA sequence: TGTGCCAGCACCGCAGGATCGGCCAGATCACCCCTCCACTTT.

This clonotype occurred many times. The CDR3 nucleotides read TGCAGCGTTGGGGTGGGACAGACGAACACTGAAGCTTTCTTT. Translation gives CSVGVGQTNTEAFF. V and J are TRBV29-1 and TRBJ1-1; 7 nucleotides line up with TRBD1. The trim removed 4 bases at V and 1 base at J, leaving 6 bases unmatched. Germline V gene lookup returns CDR1 SQVTM and CDR2 ANQGSEA. The CDR3 loop spans 14 amino acids. Full variable domain (remainder filled in from reference TRBV29-1 and TRBJ1-1): SAVISQKPSRDICQRGTSLTIQCQVDSQVTMMFWYRQQPGQSLTLIATANQGSEATYESGFVIDKFPISRPNLTFSTLTVSNMSPEDSSIYLCSVGVGQTNTEAFFGQGTRLTVV.

This clonotype was counted many times. V is TRBV11-2 and J is TRBJ2-2, with D possibly matching TRBD1 (7 bases). The V and J ends lost 3 bases and 0 bases respectively, with 23 bases between them. CDR3 size: 20 residues. Germline CDR1 and CDR2: SGHAT and FQNNGV. The CDR3 loop is CASSLRGRGAFLSNTGELFF. DNA for the CDR3: TGTGCCAGCAGCTTGCGAGGCAGGGGGGCCTTTCTCTCGAACACCGGGGAGCTGTTTTTT.

This clonotype was counted a few times. The V and J genes are TRBV14 and TRBJ2-5; D remains unclear. Trimming removed 0 bases at V and 10 bases at J, with 9 bases between. Germline loops: CDR1 SGHDN, CDR2 FVKESK. This CDR3 has 12 amino acids. Here the CDR3 DNA reads TGTGCCAGCAGCCAAGATTCGACGGACCAGTACTTC. Protein: CASSQDSTDQYF.

This clonotype occurred many times. The rearrangement uses TRBV28 and TRBJ2-4, with 8 bases identical to TRBD2. Trimming took 4 bases from V and 0 from J; bases not matched to a gene: 5. The CDR3 extends over 16 amino acids. CDR1 and CDR2 from the germline V gene are MDHEN and SYDVKM. The chain's CDR3 is CASSSGLGLAKNIQYF. As DNA, the CDR3 is TGTGCCAGCAGTTCGGGACTAGGTCTAGCCAAAAACATTCAGTACTTC.

In its sample, this clonotype was seen a few times. This chain connects TRBV28 to TRBJ2-7, with D perhaps assigned TRBD1 or TRBD2 (6 bases each). The CDR3 covers 13 residues. Germline-derived CDR1 and CDR2 are MDHEN and SYDVKM. The V end was cut by 8 bases, the J end by 0 bases, with 11 bases between. CDR3 in amino acids: CASGGQISYEQYF. The CDR3 DNA sequence: TGTGCCAGCGGGGGGCAGATCTCCTACGAGCAGTACTTC.